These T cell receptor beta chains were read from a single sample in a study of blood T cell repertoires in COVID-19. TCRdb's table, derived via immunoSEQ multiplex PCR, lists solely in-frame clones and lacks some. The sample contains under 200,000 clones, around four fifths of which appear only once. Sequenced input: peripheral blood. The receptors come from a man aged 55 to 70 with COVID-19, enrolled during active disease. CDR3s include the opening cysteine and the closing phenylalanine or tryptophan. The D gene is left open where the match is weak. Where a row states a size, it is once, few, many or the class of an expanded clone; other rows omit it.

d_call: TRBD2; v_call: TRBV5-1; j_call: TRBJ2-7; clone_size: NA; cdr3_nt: TGCGCCAGCGGACCAGGCGGGAGCGGGAGCACCTACGAGCAGTACTTC; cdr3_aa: CASGPGGSGSTYEQYF
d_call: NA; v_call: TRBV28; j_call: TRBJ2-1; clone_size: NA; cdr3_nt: TGTGCCAGCAGTTTGGGGGGTGCGGTGAAGGGGGCCAATGAGCAGTTCTTC; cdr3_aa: CASSLGGAVKGANEQFF
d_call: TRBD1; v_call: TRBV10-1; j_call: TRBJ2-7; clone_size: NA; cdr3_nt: TGCGCCAGCAGTGAGCCGACAGGGTGGCAGTACTTC; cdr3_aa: CASSEPTGWQYF
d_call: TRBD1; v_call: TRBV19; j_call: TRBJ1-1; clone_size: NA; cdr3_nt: TGTGCCAGTAGACGGACAGGCGTCGACACTGAAGCTTTCTTT; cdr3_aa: CASRRTGVDTEAFF
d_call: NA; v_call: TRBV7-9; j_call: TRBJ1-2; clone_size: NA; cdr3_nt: TGTGCCAGCAGCCTTAAGACAGAGTACTATGGCTACACCTTC; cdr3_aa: CASSLKTEYYGYTF
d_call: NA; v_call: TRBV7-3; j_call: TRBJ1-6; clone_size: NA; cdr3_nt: TGTGCCAGCAGCTTATACCAGAAGAATTCACCCCTCCACTTT; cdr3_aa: CASSLYQKNSPLHF
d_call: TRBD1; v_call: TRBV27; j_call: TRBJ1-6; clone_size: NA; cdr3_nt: TGTGCCAGCAGGTCGGACAGGGCGTGGTCACCCCTCCACTTT; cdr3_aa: CASRSDRAWSPLHF
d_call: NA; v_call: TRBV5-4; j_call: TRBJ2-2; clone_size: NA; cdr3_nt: TGTGCCAGCAGCTCGAGGGTCGGGGAGCTGTTTTTT; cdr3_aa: CASSSRVGELFF
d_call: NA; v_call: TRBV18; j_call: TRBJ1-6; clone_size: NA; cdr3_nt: TGTGCCAGCTCACAGCGGACCAACCAAGGCAGCTCCTATAATTCACCCCTCCACTTT; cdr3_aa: CASSQRTNQGSSYNSPLHF
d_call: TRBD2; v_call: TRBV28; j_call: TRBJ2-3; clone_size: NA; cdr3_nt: TGTGCCAGCAGTTTACTCGGGAGGTCAGATACGCAGTATTTT; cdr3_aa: CASSLLGRSDTQYF
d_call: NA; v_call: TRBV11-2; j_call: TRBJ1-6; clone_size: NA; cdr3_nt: TGTGCCAGCAGCTTCGACAGGAAAAATTCACCCCTCCACTTT; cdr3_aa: CASSFDRKNSPLHF
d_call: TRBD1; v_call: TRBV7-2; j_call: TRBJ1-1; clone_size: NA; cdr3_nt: TGTGCCAGCAGTTACTTGAGACAGGGAGGTGAAGCTTTCTTT; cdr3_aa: CASSYLRQGGEAFF
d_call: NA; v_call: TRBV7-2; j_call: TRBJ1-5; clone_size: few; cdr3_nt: TGTGCCAGCAGCGGGGGGGGACGACTGAGCAATCAGCCCCAGCATTTT; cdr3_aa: CASSGGGRLSNQPQHF
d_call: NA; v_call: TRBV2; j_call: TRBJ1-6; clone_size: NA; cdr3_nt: TGTGCCAGCAGTGTACAAACCAGAGGCTCACCCCTCCACTTT; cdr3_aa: CASSVQTRGSPLHF
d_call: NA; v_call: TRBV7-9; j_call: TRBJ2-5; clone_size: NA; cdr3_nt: TGTGCCAGCAGCCACGGACAGGGAGGGATTTACCCTGGACAAGAGACCCAGTACTTC; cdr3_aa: CASSHGQGGIYPGQETQYF
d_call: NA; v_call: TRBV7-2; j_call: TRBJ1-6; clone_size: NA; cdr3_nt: TGTGCCAGCAGCTTGTTCGGTGATAATTCACCCCTCCACTTT; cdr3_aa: CASSLFGDNSPLHF
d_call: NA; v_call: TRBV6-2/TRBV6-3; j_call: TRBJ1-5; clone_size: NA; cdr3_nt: TGTGCCAGCAGTCCCACCTCAGGGAATCAGCCCCAGCATTTT; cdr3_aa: CASSPTSGNQPQHF
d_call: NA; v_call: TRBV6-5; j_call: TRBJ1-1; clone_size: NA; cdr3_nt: TGTGCCAGCACCGACCCCAGGGCCCCCACTGAAGCTTTCTTT; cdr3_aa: CASTDPRAPTEAFF
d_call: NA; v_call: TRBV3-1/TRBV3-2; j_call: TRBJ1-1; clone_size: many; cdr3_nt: TGTGCCAGCAGCCAAGGAGGGAGGACTGAAGCTTTCTTT; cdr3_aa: CASSQGGRTEAFF
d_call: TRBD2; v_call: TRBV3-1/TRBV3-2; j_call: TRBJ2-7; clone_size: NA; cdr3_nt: TGTGCCAGCAGCCTCCGGGAGGCCTACGAGCAGTACTTC; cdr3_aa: CASSLREAYEQYF
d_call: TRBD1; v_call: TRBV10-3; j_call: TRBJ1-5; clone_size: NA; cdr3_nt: TGTGCCAGTAGGGACAGGAAGGATCAGCCCCAGCATTTT; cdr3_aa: CASRDRKDQPQHF
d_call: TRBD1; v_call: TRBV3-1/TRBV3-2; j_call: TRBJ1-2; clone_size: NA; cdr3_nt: TGTGCCAGCAGCCCCCAGACAGGGAGCCGCTATGGCTACACCTTC; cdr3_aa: CASSPQTGSRYGYTF
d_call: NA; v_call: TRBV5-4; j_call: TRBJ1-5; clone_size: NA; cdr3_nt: TGTGCCAGCAGCTTCGCGAATAGCAATCAGCCCCAGCATTTT; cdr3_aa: CASSFANSNQPQHF
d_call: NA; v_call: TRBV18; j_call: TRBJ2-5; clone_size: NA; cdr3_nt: TGTGCCAGCTCACCCACTACGGGACTGCAGTACTTC; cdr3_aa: CASSPTTGLQYF
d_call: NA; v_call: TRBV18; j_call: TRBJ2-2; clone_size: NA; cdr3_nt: TGTGCCAGCTCACCACGGGTTCGACGGGAAAACACCGGGGAGCTGTTTTTT; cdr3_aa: CASSPRVRRENTGELFF
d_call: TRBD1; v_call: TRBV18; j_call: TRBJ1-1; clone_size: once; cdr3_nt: TGTGCCAGCCTTTTGACAGGGGGCAAGGACACTGAAGCTTTCTTT; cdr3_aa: CASLLTGGKDTEAFF
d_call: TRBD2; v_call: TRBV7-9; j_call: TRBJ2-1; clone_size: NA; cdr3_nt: TGTGCCAGCAGCCCCGGGGGAGGGGCACTTGAGCAGTTCTTC; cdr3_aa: CASSPGGGALEQFF
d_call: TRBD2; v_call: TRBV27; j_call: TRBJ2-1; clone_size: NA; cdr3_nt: TGTGCCAGCAGTCCGTATGGGACTAGCGGAGCTAATGAGCAGTTCTTC; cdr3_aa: CASSPYGTSGANEQFF
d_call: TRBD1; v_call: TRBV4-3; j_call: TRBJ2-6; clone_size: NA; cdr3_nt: TGCGCCAGCAGCCATTCCCACACCCGGACAGGGGTCCTTTCCTCTGGGGCCAACGTCCTGACTTTC; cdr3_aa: CASSHSHTRTGVLSSGANVLTF
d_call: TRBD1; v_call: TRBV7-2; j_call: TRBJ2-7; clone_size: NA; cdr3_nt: TGTGCCAGCACAATGGACAGGGAGACGTACGAGCAGTACTTC; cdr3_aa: CASTMDRETYEQYF
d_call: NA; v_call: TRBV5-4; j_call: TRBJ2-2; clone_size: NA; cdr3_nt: TGTGCCAGCAGCTTAGGAGAAGCCAGCCCCGGGGAGCTGTTTTTT; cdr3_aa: CASSLGEASPGELFF
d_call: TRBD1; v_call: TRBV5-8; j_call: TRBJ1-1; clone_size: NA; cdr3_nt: TGTGCCAGCAGCGTGGGACAGAGTCGCACTGAAGCTTTCTTT; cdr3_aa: CASSVGQSRTEAFF
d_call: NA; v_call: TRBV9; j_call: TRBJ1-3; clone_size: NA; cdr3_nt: TGTGCCAGCAGCGGCCGCACCCAGGGTGGAAACACCATATATTTT; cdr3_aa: CASSGRTQGGNTIYF
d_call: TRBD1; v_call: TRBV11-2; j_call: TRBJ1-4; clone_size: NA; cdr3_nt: TGTGCCAGCAGCTCGACCCGACAGGGCAATGAAAAACTGTTTTTT; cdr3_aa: CASSSTRQGNEKLFF
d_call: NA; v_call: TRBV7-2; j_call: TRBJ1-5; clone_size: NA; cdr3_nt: TGTGCCAGCAGCGAAGGGGCCTCATCAGAGTCCCAGCATTTT; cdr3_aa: CASSEGASSESQHF
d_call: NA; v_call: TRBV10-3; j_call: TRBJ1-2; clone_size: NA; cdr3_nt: TGTGCCATCAGTGAGGGAGGGGGGGTCTATGGCTACACCTTC; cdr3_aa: CAISEGGGVYGYTF
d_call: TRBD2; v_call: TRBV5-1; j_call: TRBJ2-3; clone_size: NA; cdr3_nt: TGCGCCAGCAGCGGTAGCGGGAGAGACGGGGGAACTAGCACAGATACGCAGTATTTT; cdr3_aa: CASSGSGRDGGTSTDTQYF
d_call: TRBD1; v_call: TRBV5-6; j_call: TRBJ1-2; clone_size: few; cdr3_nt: TGTGCCAGCAGCTTGGATGGGACAGGGCGCTATGGCTACACCTTC; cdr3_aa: CASSLDGTGRYGYTF
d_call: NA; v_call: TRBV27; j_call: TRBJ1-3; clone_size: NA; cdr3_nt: TGTGCCAGCAGCCTCAGGGGTGAAGGAAACACCATATATTTT; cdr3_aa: CASSLRGEGNTIYF
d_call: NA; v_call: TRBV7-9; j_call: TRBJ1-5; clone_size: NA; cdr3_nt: TGTGCCAGCAGCTTAGACGGTTATAGCAATCAGCCCCAGCATTTT; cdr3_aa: CASSLDGYSNQPQHF
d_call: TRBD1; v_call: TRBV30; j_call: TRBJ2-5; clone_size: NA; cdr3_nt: TGTGCCTGGAGTCCCAGGGGGCGGGAGACCCAGTACTTC; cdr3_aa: CAWSPRGRETQYF
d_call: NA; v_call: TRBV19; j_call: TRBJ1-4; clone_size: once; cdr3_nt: TGTGCCAGTAGTAGGCGACAGGTATATGAAAAACTGTTTTTT; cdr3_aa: CASSRRQVYEKLFF
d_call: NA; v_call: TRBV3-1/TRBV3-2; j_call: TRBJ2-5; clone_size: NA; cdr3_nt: TGTGCCAGCAGCCAAGTAATGGAGACCCAGTACTTC; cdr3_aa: CASSQVMETQYF
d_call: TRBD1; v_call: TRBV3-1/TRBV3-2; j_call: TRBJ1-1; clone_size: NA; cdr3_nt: TGTGCCAGCAGCCCCTACGATAGGGGGCACACTGAAGCTTTCTTT; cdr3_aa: CASSPYDRGHTEAFF
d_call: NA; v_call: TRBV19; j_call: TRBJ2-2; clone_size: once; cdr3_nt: TGTGCCAGTAGTCACCGGGACAAAACCGGGGAGCTGTTTTTT; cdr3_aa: CASSHRDKTGELFF
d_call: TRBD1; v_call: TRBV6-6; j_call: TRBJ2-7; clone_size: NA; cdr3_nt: TGTGCCAGCAGTTCCCTAGGGACAGGGGGCGGCGAGCAGTACTTC; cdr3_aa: CASSSLGTGGGEQYF